This TCR beta chain was captured in a study of OX40 agonist ivuxolimab in advanced cancers. About the study: Patients were roughly 87% male with ages about 20 to 79, mean about 54.

Blood specimens came from baseline, cycle 4 day 1, and cycle 7 day 1. Germline values: CDR1 MNHNY, CDR2 SVGAGI (reference sequence). This CDR3 has 14 residues. Germline trimming cut 6 bases from V and 8 bases from J; bases unmatched to any gene: 7. Assay: immunoSEQ multiplex PCR; the TCRdb copy retains only in-frame clones and omits some. The sample contains about 20,000 clones, about 70% of which appear only once. This TCR came from an adult with an advanced solid tumor such as melanoma, head and neck, liver or kidney cancer. V usage is TRBV6-6 and J usage is TRBJ1-4; 9 nucleotides agree with TRBD1. This sample comprised CD4+ or CD8+ T cells sorted from blood, obtained in a trial of the OX40 agonist ivuxolimab. The CDR3 DNA sequence: TGTGCCAGCAGAACACTCGGGACAGGGGAAAAACTGTTTTTT. Protein product: CASRTLGTGEKLFF.